One and the same sample provided the 30 T cell receptor beta chains below, sequenced in a study of human T cells and chemical hapten exposure. Described time point: patch test 1, 2 weeks after DPC sensitization. Sample treatment: therapeutic diphenylcyclopropenone sensitization with weekly scalp DPC. TCRdb redid the calling of the RACE reads with MiXCR, one entry per CDR3 protein. The sample includes around 160,000 distinct CDR3 sequences, about 14% of them seen just once. This material consisted of whole blood, taken in connection with sensitization to the hapten diphenylcyclopropenone (DPC). These receptors were obtained from a woman aged 25 to 39 with alopecia areata. Some clones in this sample may be carry-over from other donors' samples.

The chain uses TRBV18 and TRBJ2-5, with 9 bases lining up with TRBD2. V lost 3 bases and J lost 4; bases outside the gene matches: 9. This CDR3 contains 16 residues. Per the germline V gene, CDR1 is KGHSH and CDR2 is LQKENI. The CDR3 bases are TGTGCCAGCTCACCGACAACGGGACTAGCAGGAGAGACCCAGTACTTC. Translated, it gives CASSPTTGLAGETQYF.

This clonotype occurred a few times. The genes are TRBV7-2 and TRBJ1-2; D is unclear. Trimming removed 5 bases from V and 2 bases from J, with 9 bases in between. Germline V CDR1 and CDR2: SGHTA, FQGNSA. CDR3 length: 13 residues. DNA for the CDR3: TGTGCCAGCAGCCCCAAGCTAAACTATGGCTACACCTTC. It codes for CASSPKLNYGYTF.

Comments on this clonotype: This clone may be a read error of a much larger clone one base away. V and J are TRBV6-2 or TRBV6-3 and TRBJ2-7; D is unresolved. This CDR3 spans 12 amino acids. CDR1 is MNHEY and CDR2 is SVGEGT in the germline V gene. CDR3 in DNA: TGTGCCAGCAGTTACAATCCCTACGAGCAGTGCTTC. Translation: CASSYNPYEQCF.

This clonotype was counted only a few times. The chain employs TRBV28 and TRBJ2-7; no clear D. The ends were cut back, 5 bases at V and 3 bases at J, with 5 bases in the middle. The length of the CDR3 is 11 residues. Germline CDR1 and CDR2: MDHEN and SYDVKM. The CDR3: CASSGVYEQYF. DNA of the CDR3: TGTGCCAGCAGTGGGGTCTACGAGCAGTACTTC.

In this sample, this clonotype turned up many times. The chain is built from TRBV20-1 and TRBJ1-5; D not resolved. This CDR3 is built from 13 residues. In germline, CDR1 is DFQATT, CDR2 SNEGSKA (reference sequence). Trimming removed 5 bases from V and 5 bases from J, with 13 bases in between. CDR3 region: CSAPPPQDQPQHF. CDR3 nucleotide sequence: TGCAGTGCTCCCCCTCCCCAGGATCAGCCCCAGCATTTT.

The V and J genes are TRBV20-1 and TRBJ2-7; D ambiguous. The CDR3 runs to 13 residues. V lost 1 base to trimming and J lost 0 bases, with 7 bases between them. Germline V gene lookup returns CDR1 DFQATT and CDR2 SNEGSKA (reference sequence). The CDR3 region is CSARAGSSYEQYF. CDR3 bases: TGCAGTGCTAGAGCCGGTTCCTCCTACGAGCAGTACTTC.

There are many counts of this clonotype. CDR3 in DNA: TGTGCCAGCAGCTTGACGTACCCAGATACGCAGTATTTT. Its translation: CASSLTYPDTQYF. The gene calls are TRBV7-2 and TRBJ2-3; D unresolved. Germline V gene data show CDR1 as SGHTA and CDR2 as FQGNSA. Trimming shortened V by 3 bases and J by 4 bases, and 8 bases separated the two germline ends. The CDR3 loop spans 13 amino acids. The whole variable domain, remainder taken from reference TRBV7-2 and TRBJ2-3, is GAGVSQSPSNKVTEKGKDVELRCDPISGHTALYWYRQSLGQGLEFLIYFQGNSAPDKSGLPSDRFSAERTGGSVSTLTIQRTQQEDSAVYLCASSLTYPDTQYFGPGTRLTVL.

This clonotype was recorded many times. This chain uses TRBV20-1 with TRBJ1-1; D is perhaps TRBD1 (5 bases). This CDR3 region has 13 residues. V dropped 2 bases and J dropped 4 bases, with 11 bases sitting between them. CDR1 is DFQATT, CDR2 SNEGSKA, per germline (reference sequence). CDR3 coding DNA: TGCAGTGCTAGAACCGGGCAGGGCACTGAAGCTTTCTTT. Its translation: CSARTGQGTEAFF.

This clonotype was observed a few times. The rearrangement joins TRBV5-1 to TRBJ2-2; the D gene is possibly TRBD2 (5 bases). Germline V gene data show CDR1 as SGHRS and CDR2 as YFSETQ. The CDR3 is 14 residues long. The ends were cut back, 1 base at V and 5 bases at J, with 9 bases in the middle. The CDR3, as DNA: TGCGCCAGCAGCTTGTATCAGCGGACCGGGGAGCTGTTTTTT. Protein product: CASSLYQRTGELFF.

V usage is TRBV7-9 and J usage is TRBJ2-2; D gene unclear. The CDR3 loop spans 15 amino acids. Germline V gene lookup returns CDR1 SEHNR and CDR2 FQNEAQ (reference sequence). Trimming took off 3 bases at V and 1 base at J, with 9 bases between the two ends. The CDR3 DNA follows: TGTGCCAGCAGCTTGGGCGGCCAGAACACCGGGGAGCTGTTTTTT. It yields the protein CASSLGGQNTGELFF.

This clonotype was observed many times. The chain recombines TRBV20-1 with TRBJ2-1, with 9 bases identical to TRBD2. Germline CDR1 is DFQATT and CDR2 is SNEGSKA (reference sequence). Trimming at V came to 6 bases and at J to 0 bases, leaving 12 bases not matched to a gene. This CDR3 is built from 17 residues. The CDR3, as DNA: TGCAGTGCGCTGAGCACCAGCGGGGGGCCCTCCTACAATGAGCAGTTCTTC. Residues: CSALSTSGGPSYNEQFF.

There are a few counts of this clonotype. The J gene is TRBJ2-7, the V gene TRBV10-3; D is uncertain. The CDR3 length is 12 residues. V dropped 6 bases and J dropped 0 bases, with 6 bases sitting between them. Germline V gene data show CDR1 as ENHRY and CDR2 as SYGVKD. CDR3 amino acids: CAISPSSYEQYF. CDR3 bases: TGTGCCATCAGCCCAAGCTCCTACGAGCAGTACTTC.

This clonotype was seen repeatedly, ten times or more. The V and J genes are TRBV29-1 and TRBJ2-3; no reliable D call. In germline, CDR1 is SQVTM, CDR2 ANQGSEA. Trimming shortened V by 5 bases and J by 4 bases, and 10 bases separated the two germline ends. This CDR3 comprises 12 residues. CDR3 protein: CSVQVRPDTQYF. As DNA, the CDR3 is TGCAGCGTTCAGGTTCGACCAGATACGCAGTATTTT.

A few counts support this clonotype. The chain links TRBV3-1 to TRBJ1-3, with TRBD1 identical over 9 bases. The V gene end was trimmed by 7 bases and the J gene end by 8 bases; junction bases not matched to a gene: 6. Germline values: CDR1 LGHDT, CDR2 YNNKEL (reference sequence). The CDR3 is 13 residues long. The CDR3 DNA follows: TGTGCCAGCACCCGGACAGGGGCGGACACCATATATTTT. It encodes CASTRTGADTIYF.

The V call is TRBV19, the J call TRBJ2-7; D possibly matches TRBD1 or TRBD2 (5 bases each). Per germline, CDR1 LNHDA and CDR2 SQIVND (reference sequence). Between the trimmed V and J ends, which lost 4 bases and 3 bases, there was a span of 16 bases. The CDR3 is 15 residues long. The DNA of the CDR3 is TGTGCCAGTAGTACCTGGGCAGGGAGTAGCTACGAGCAGTACTTC. It is translated as CASSTWAGSSYEQYF.

The V gene is TRBV12-3 or TRBV12-4, the J gene TRBJ2-1; D is unresolved. Deletions cut 4 bases from V and 3 bases from J, with 19 bases between. The CDR3 is 17 amino acids. In DNA form, the CDR3 reads TGTGCCAGCAGTTCGCCAAAGCGCTCACCATACTACAATGAGCAGTTCTTC. It encodes CASSSPKRSPYYNEQFF.

This clonotype was seen a few times. The J gene is TRBJ2-5, the V gene TRBV29-1, with 8 nucleotides matching TRBD2. The CDR3 has 17 residues. Per germline, CDR1 SQVTM and CDR2 ANQGSEA. V was pared by 6 bases and J by 5 bases, with 20 bases of the junction left unmatched. The CDR3 loop reads CSVHRPKEAGDFETQYF. DNA of the CDR3: TGCAGCGTCCACCGCCCGAAAGAAGCGGGAGATTTCGAGACCCAGTACTTC.

The chain couples TRBV7-9 to TRBJ2-7; D gene ambiguous. The V end lost 1 base, the J end lost 5 bases, and 9 bases lay between the germline ends. This CDR3 is built from 13 residues. CDR1 and CDR2 from the germline V gene are SEHNR and FQNEAQ (reference sequence). The CDR3 bases are TGTGCCAGCAGCTTAGGCAATTTAGACGAGCAGTACTTC. The encoded protein is CASSLGNLDEQYF.

The table lists this clonotype with many counts. The chain joins TRBV11-3 to TRBJ1-1; perhaps TRBD1 as D (5 bases). The CDR3 is 15 residues long. V lost 2 bases, J lost 0 bases, and 10 bases lay in between. Germline V gene lookup returns CDR1 SGHNT and CDR2 YENEEA. The CDR3 DNA reads as TGTGCCAGCAGCTTATTGTCAGGGATGAACACTGAAGCTTTCTTT. Translation: CASSLLSGMNTEAFF.

The chain couples TRBV10-3 to TRBJ1-1, with unresolved D. The CDR3 is 13 amino acids. Germline V gives CDR1 ENHRY, CDR2 SYGVKD. V was clipped by 7 bases and J by 1 base, with 10 bases between them. For the CDR3, the DNA is TGTGCCATCACGTCCGTTGCGAACACTGAAGCTTTCTTT. The encoded protein is CAITSVANTEAFF.

This clonotype came up a few times. DNA of the CDR3: TGTGCCAGCAGCCCAGGACTAGCGGGAGTGGAAGAGCAGTACTTC. Its translation: CASSPGLAGVEEQYF. The V call is TRBV7-9, the J call TRBJ2-7; TRBD2 matches 13 bases. CDR1 and CDR2 (germline): SEHNR, FQNEAQ (reference sequence). With V trimmed by 5 bases and J by 7 bases, 8 bases remained unmatched. The CDR3 totals 15 residues.

J is TRBJ2-6 and V is TRBV7-2, with a tentative D call TRBD1 (6 bases). Germline CDR1 is SGHTA and CDR2 is FQGNSA. V was pared by 1 base and J by 2 bases, with 12 bases between. CDR3 length: 17 amino acids. The CDR3 DNA follows: TGTGCCAGCAGCTTAGGGAACAGGGAAGCTGGGGCCAACGTCCTGACTTTC. Encoded protein: CASSLGNREAGANVLTF. Full variable domain (rest looked up from reference TRBV7-2 and TRBJ2-6): GAGVSQSPSNKVTEKGKDVELRCDPISGHTALYWYRQSLGQGLEFLIYFQGNSAPDKSGLPSDRFSAERTGGSVSTLTIQRTQQEDSAVYLCASSLGNREAGANVLTFGAGSRLTVL.

This clonotype was seen only a few times. The V call is TRBV27, the J call TRBJ1-6; a possible D gene is TRBD1 (5 bases). The germline V gene encodes CDR1 MNHEY and CDR2 SMNVEV (reference sequence). The V gene lost 2 bases and the J gene lost 10 bases, with 15 bases spanning the gap. The CDR3 spans 15 residues. CDR3 DNA: TGTGCCAGCAGTTTAGCGTGGGGCGCTGGATCACCCCTCCACTTT. It specifies CASSLAWGAGSPLHF.

This clonotype was found many times. V gene TRBV18 combines with J gene TRBJ1-1; tentative D call: TRBD1 (5 bases). Germline values: CDR1 KGHSH, CDR2 LQKENI. The V gene lost 3 bases and the J gene lost 1 base, with 6 bases spanning the gap. The CDR3 is made up of 13 amino acids. CDR3 bases: TGTGCCAGCTCACCGGGGGAGAACACTGAAGCTTTCTTT. Translated, it gives CASSPGENTEAFF.

The chain carries TRBV6-1 and TRBJ1-1; D might be TRBD1 (5 bases). Trimming pared 3 bases from V and 7 bases from J, leaving 18 bases between. The V gene's germline CDR1 is MNHNS and CDR2 SASEGT. The CDR3 totals 15 residues. As DNA, the CDR3 is TGTGCCAGCAGTGATCCCCCCGGAGGGACGGTTGAAGCTTTCTTT. Translating gives CASSDPPGGTVEAFF.

This clonotype was picked up many times. The chain recombines TRBV4-2 with TRBJ1-1; no definite D call. V lost 1 base and J 9 bases, leaving 9 bases between the germline ends. Germline CDR1 LGHNA, CDR2 YNFKEQ. This CDR3 contains 12 residues. CDR3 DNA: TGTGCCAGCAGCCAAGCAAGCGGTCAAGCTTTCTTT. Encoded protein: CASSQASGQAFF.

This clonotype was counted only a few times. The CDR3, as DNA: TGTGCCAGCAGCCCACACCGGGTATGGGGCACCGGGGAGCTGTTTTTT. It encodes CASSPHRVWGTGELFF. V and J are TRBV7-2 and TRBJ2-2; D call uncertain. The CDR3 sequence is 16 residues long. Trimming removed 5 bases at V and 4 bases at J, with 17 bases between. Germline CDR1 is SGHTA and CDR2 is FQGNSA.

This clonotype was detected only a few times. The chain employs TRBV6-2 or TRBV6-3 and TRBJ1-5, with 7 bases fitting TRBD1. This CDR3 contains 14 residues. V lost 8 bases and J lost 4; bases outside the gene matches: 8. Germline V gene data show CDR1 as MNHEY and CDR2 as SVGEGT. The CDR3 protein is CASVKQGPNQPQHF. For the CDR3, the DNA is TGTGCCAGCGTTAAACAGGGGCCGAATCAGCCCCAGCATTTT.

The rearrangement uses TRBV28 and TRBJ1-2, with a weak D call TRBD1 (6 bases). CDR3 size: 13 residues. Germline values: CDR1 MDHEN, CDR2 SYDVKM. The V gene lost 6 bases and the J gene lost 4 bases, with 12 bases spanning the gap. The CDR3 DNA is TGTGCCAGCAGGGAGACAGGCCCCTATGGCTACACCTTC. Amino acids: CASRETGPYGYTF.

In its sample, this clonotype was seen a few times. This chain uses TRBV2 with TRBJ1-2; a possible D gene is TRBD1 (6 bases). The CDR3 loop spans 14 amino acids. V was clipped by 6 bases and J by 3 bases, with 14 bases between them. In germline, CDR1 is SNHLY, CDR2 FYNNEI. The CDR3 DNA follows: TGTGCCAGCAGCCGACAGGTGCGGGACTATGGCTACACCTTC. This gives the protein CASSRQVRDYGYTF.